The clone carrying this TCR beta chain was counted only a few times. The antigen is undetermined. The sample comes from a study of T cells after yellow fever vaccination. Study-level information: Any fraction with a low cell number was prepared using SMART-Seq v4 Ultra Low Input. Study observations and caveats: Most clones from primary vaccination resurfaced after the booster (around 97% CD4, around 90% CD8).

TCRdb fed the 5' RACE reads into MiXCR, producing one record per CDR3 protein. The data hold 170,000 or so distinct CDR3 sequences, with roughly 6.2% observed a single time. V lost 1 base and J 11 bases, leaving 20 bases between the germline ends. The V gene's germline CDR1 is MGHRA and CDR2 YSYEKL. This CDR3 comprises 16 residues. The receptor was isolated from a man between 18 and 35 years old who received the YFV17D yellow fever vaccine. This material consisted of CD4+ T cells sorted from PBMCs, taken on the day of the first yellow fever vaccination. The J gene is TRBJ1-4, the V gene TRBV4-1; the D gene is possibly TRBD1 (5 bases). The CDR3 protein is CASSQVGTAIMRKLFF. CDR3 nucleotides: TGCGCCAGCAGCCAAGTAGGGACCGCGATAATGAGGAAACTGTTTTTT.